The clone carrying this T cell receptor beta chain was seen many times. The data originate from a study of T cells in Graves' hyperthyroidism and ophthalmopathy. Amplification targeted TCR beta CDR3 regions from RNA transcripts. In the first-round RT-PCR of the TCR CDR3, the HTBI primer set was used. From the multiplex PCR reads, TCRdb called clonotypes with MiXCR, one entry per CDR3 protein. The sample lists almost 600,000 distinct CDR3 sequences, approximately 15% seen once, with around 5.4% in the top ten. CDR1 MDHEN and CDR2 SYDVKM come from the germline V gene. The CDR3 spans 13 residues. V was shortened by 8 bases and J by 5 bases, with 15 bases between the two germline ends. Hyperthyroidism in the patients, aged 18 to 65, was newly diagnosed and under 2 months in duration. On the basis of clinical symptoms, serum thyroxine and TRAb, thyroid ultrasound and orbital computed tomography, diagnoses were made.

V is TRBV28 and J is TRBJ1-1, with a weak D call TRBD1 (5 bases). The material sequenced was blood. This TCR derives from a woman in her twenties or thirties with Graves' hyperthyroidism that later progressed to Graves' ophthalmopathy. The CDR3 loop reads CASSSQGKTEAFF. The CDR3, as DNA: TGTGCCAGCTCATCCCAGGGAAAGACTGAAGCTTTCTTT.